This T cell receptor beta chain was recovered during a study of T cells in Graves' hyperthyroidism and ophthalmopathy. CDR3 size: 13 residues. V was pared by 10 bases and J by 0 bases, with 12 bases between. Germline values: CDR1 MDHEN, CDR2 SYDVKM. Aged 18 to 65, the patients had hyperthyroidism that was newly diagnosed and had lasted under 2 months. Diagnoses were made from clinical symptoms, serum measures (thyroxine and TRAb), thyroid ultrasound and orbital computed tomography. Sampled blood dates from first hyperthyroidism diagnosis, and it precedes any ophthalmopathy symptoms. There were TCR beta CDR3 regions amplified from RNA transcripts. HTBI primers were the set used in a first-round RT-PCR of the TCR CDR3. TCRdb processed the multiplex PCR reads anew with MiXCR; each CDR3 protein has one entry. The sample lists around 290,000 distinct CDR3 sequences, less than 15% occurring once. Comments on this clonotype: No antigen is known for it.

Overall study findings and caveats: For ophthalmopathy, model prediction preceded onset by a median 6.5 months.

The chain joins TRBV28 to TRBJ1-1; no clear D gene. Input material: blood. The sequence was obtained from a woman in her twenties or thirties with Graves' hyperthyroidism that later progressed to Graves' ophthalmopathy. The CDR3 region has the DNA TGTGCCACCAAAACAGAGATGAACACTGAAGCTTTCTTT. Its translation is CATKTEMNTEAFF.